This TCR beta chain is drawn from a study of early T cells in non-severe SARS-CoV-2 infection (dated by TCRdb to the early 2020s). About the investigation overall: Bulk RNA from unsorted whole blood was used for TCR sequencing, so alpha and beta chains could not be paired.

The study was a case-control design nested within a healthcare worker cohort in London, UK, with weekly nasopharyngeal swab PCR tests and blood sampling. Between 23 and 31 March 2020, the week of the UK lockdown, healthcare workers were enrolled and then followed up weekly for as long as 16 weeks. Points the paper makes about the study in general: VDJdb matching was skewed toward anti-spike CD8 responses and likely underestimated virus-specific expansions, missing private and CD4 specificities.

Including cysteine and phenylalanine, the CDR3 has 15 amino acids. Just the 45-base CDR3 DNA is kept, in frame starting at base 1. The germline V gene encodes CDR1 SGDLS and CDR2 YYNGEE. V is clipped by 2 bases and J by 0 bases, and the sequence between their germline boundaries is 9 bases long. As concerns this clonotype: It has no known antigen specificity. Base qualities are not at hand, and no much larger clone is one base apart.

Libraries were built with 5' RACE. The instrument was a NextSeq 500. The TCR library protocol attached unique molecular identifiers to individual cDNA molecules to correct for sequencing error and PCR bias. Both TCR alpha and beta chains were sequenced, and tight co-correlation was observed between alpha and beta sequence abundances in each sample. Per the authors' processing: V gene, J gene and CDR3 annotation of TCR sequences was performed with Decombinator V4. TCRs were defined as expanded if a significant change between any two time points was detected under a Poisson model with p below 0.0001. Abundances of TCRs were expressed as counts per million after normalisation to the total number of TCRs sequenced in each sample. TRAV1-2 paired with TRAJ12, TRAJ20 or TRAJ33 defined MAIT TCRs, while TRAV10 paired with TRAJ18 defined iNKT TCRs. VDJdb, accessed 1 November 2021, was searched for CMV, EBV and SARS-CoV-2 annotated TCRs, with TCRs annotated for multiple antigens excluded. TCRdb reran the public reads through fastp at Q25 and MiXCR, keeping productive beta chains. Under each unique CDR3 protein, matching rows form one entry showing the most common genes and DNA. TCRdb, rather than the study authors, made the V and J calls. Counted in this sample were under 85,000 distinct CDR3 sequences; about 10% of them appeared once. 5% to 8% of the sample is in the top ten clones.

The receptor's source is an adult who was a healthcare worker with PCR-confirmed SARS-CoV-2 infection or an uninfected control (not recorded which). Source material: whole blood. The chain is made from TRBV9 and TRBJ2-1; the D element might be TRBD1 or TRBD2, as each aligns at 6 bases. The CDR3 in this case is CASSVRGDSYNEQFF. The DNA reads TGTGCCAGCAGCGTGAGGGGGGACTCCTACAATGAGCAGTTCTTC.